This entry lists 25 T cell receptor beta chains sequenced from one sample in a study of TIL therapy for anti-PD-1-resistant metastatic lung cancer. Time point specified: pre-treatment sample, taken before nivolumab and TIL therapy. Sequencing used immunoSEQ v3. Generated by immunoSEQ multiplex PCR, the TCRdb table keeps only in-frame clones and is missing some. The sample consists of some 20,000 clones, almost 80% of them appearing once. The specimen was blood, collected at baseline. These receptors originate from a person aged 25 to 85 with non-small cell lung cancer.

This clone was observed a handful of times. The V call is TRBV25-1, the J call TRBJ1-2; D call uncertain. The CDR3 has 12 amino acids. V shed 6 bases and J shed 8 bases, with 13 bases lying between them. Germline CDR1 reads MGHDK; CDR2 reads SYGVNS. The CDR3 DNA reads TGTGCCAGCAGAGGGCAGGTGGGGGGCTACACCTTC. Amino acids: CASRGQVGGYTF.

The V gene is TRBV18, the J gene TRBJ2-6; 7 nucleotides match TRBD1. V dropped 2 bases and J dropped 2; count of bases not matched to a gene: 6. CDR3 length: 17 residues. Germline values: CDR1 KGHSH, CDR2 LQKENI. CDR3 protein: CASSPGDRTAGANVLTF. The CDR3 coding sequence is TGTGCCAGCTCACCAGGGGACAGAACGGCTGGGGCCAACGTCCTGACTTTC.

The V call is TRBV21-1, the J call TRBJ1-2. TRBV21-1 is shown as a pseudogene. The CDR3 length is 13 residues. CDR3 sequence (DNA): TGTGCCAGCACCGAGACGGGGGGACGTGGCTACACCTTC. Its translation is CASTETGGRGYTF.

The J gene is TRBJ2-7, the V gene TRBV6-5; D is uncertain. Germline loops: CDR1 MNHEY, CDR2 SVGAGI. V lost 2 bases, J lost 3 bases, and 14 bases lay in between. The CDR3 length is 15 residues. The CDR3 is CASSYTLRRNYEQYF. CDR3 sequence (DNA): TGTGCCAGCAGTTACACTCTTCGACGGAACTACGAGCAGTACTTC.

This chain uses TRBV10-3 with TRBJ2-1; 11 bases agree with TRBD2. The ends lost 8 bases at V and 5 bases at J; junction bases unmatched: 14. Germline loops: CDR1 ENHRY, CDR2 SYGVKD. The CDR3 has 17 amino acids. The CDR3 DNA reads as TGTGCCATCGGAACTAGCGGGGGCCCTCTGGGGGACAATGAGCAGTTCTTC. This sequence encodes CAIGTSGGPLGDNEQFF.

The chain carries TRBV5-1 and TRBJ1-4; possibly TRBD1 for D (5 bases). V lost 0 bases, J lost 5 bases, and 11 bases lay in between. The germline V gene has CDR1 SGHRS and CDR2 YFSETQ. This CDR3 comprises 15 residues. CDR3 loop: CASSLVGGINEKLFF. The CDR3 DNA reads TGCGCCAGCAGCTTGGTCGGGGGGATAAATGAAAAACTGTTTTTT.

The CDR3 protein is CASSIGVRNTEAFF. The CDR3 coding sequence is TGTGCCAGTAGTATAGGAGTCCGGAACACTGAAGCTTTCTTT. The chain carries TRBV19 and TRBJ1-1; D call uncertain. V was clipped by 1 base and J by 1 base, with 7 bases between them. This CDR3 is 14 amino acids long. Germline V lookup: CDR1 LNHDA, CDR2 SQIVND (reference sequence).

This rearrangement joins TRBV7-5 to TRBJ2-3; TRBD1 is the table's D call and was not checked against the DNA. TRBV7-5 is a documented pseudogene. There are 12 residues in the CDR3. CDR3 in DNA: TGTGCCAGAAGCGGGCCGCCAGATACGCAGTATTTT. Its protein product is CARSGPPDTQYF.

This chain connects TRBV11-2 to TRBJ2-7, with no clear D. The CDR3 loop spans 14 amino acids. Germline CDR1 SGHAT, CDR2 FQNNGV. V lost 5 bases, J lost 2 bases, and 13 bases lay in between. The CDR3 region has the DNA TGTGCCAGCAGCCGCTTGGGCGTTCCCTACGAGCAGTACTTC. This gives the protein CASSRLGVPYEQYF.

This clone was recorded once. Here the CDR3 reads CASSEKRVSYEQYF. The CDR3 bases are TGCGCCAGCAGTGAAAAGAGAGTTAGCTACGAGCAGTACTTC. V gene TRBV10-1 combines with J gene TRBJ2-7; D not certain. This CDR3 is 14 amino acids long. Germline V gives CDR1 WNHNN, CDR2 SYGVQD (reference sequence). Between the trimmed V and J ends, which lost 3 bases and 3 bases, there was a span of 12 bases.

The table lists this clone with a few counts. The V call is TRBV28, the J call TRBJ1-1; the D is unclear. V dropped 8 bases and J dropped 3 bases, with 13 bases sitting between them. The CDR3 is 13 amino acids. CDR1 and CDR2 (germline): MDHEN, SYDVKM. For the CDR3, the DNA is TGTGCCAGCCAAGAGCCCGGGCACACTGAAGCTTTCTTT. Residues: CASQEPGHTEAFF.

The gene calls are TRBV28 and TRBJ2-7; no clear D. V lost 6 bases and J lost 5, with 11 bases in between. Germline values: CDR1 MDHEN, CDR2 SYDVKM. The CDR3 has 12 residues. The CDR3 DNA sequence: TGTGCCAGCAGGTTAGGAGTCAACGAGCAGTACTTC. As protein: CASRLGVNEQYF.

The chain employs TRBV11-3 and TRBJ1-1; no clear D. Trimming removed 6 bases at V and 0 bases at J, with 8 bases between. Germline V gene sequence: CDR1 SGHNT, CDR2 YENEEA. CDR3 size: 13 residues. CDR3 DNA: TGTGCCAGCAGGTTGACGGTGAACACTGAAGCTTTCTTT. Protein product: CASRLTVNTEAFF.

The chain combines TRBV14 with TRBJ2-7, with D perhaps matching TRBD2 (5 bases). CDR1 and CDR2 from the germline V gene are SGHDN and FVKESK. Trimming left V 4 bases short and J 3 bases short, with 7 bases between. The CDR3 is 12 residues long. In DNA form, the CDR3 reads TGTGCCAGCAGCCCGGCGGGCTACGAGCAGTACTTC. Protein product: CASSPAGYEQYF.

The chain is built from TRBV7-2 and TRBJ1-2; no reliable D call. Germline lookup yields CDR1 SGHTA and CDR2 FQGNSA. The V gene lost 4 bases and the J gene lost 6 bases, with 12 bases spanning the gap. This CDR3 is built from 13 residues. CDR3: CASSSRVSDGYTF. CDR3 DNA: TGTGCCAGCAGCTCGCGAGTGTCAGATGGCTACACCTTC.

This chain joins TRBV29-1 and TRBJ2-7; no clear D. Trimming shortened V by 3 bases and J by 3 bases, and 9 bases separated the two germline ends. From germline, CDR1 is SQVTM and CDR2 ANQGSEA. The length of the CDR3 is 12 residues. CDR3 amino acids: CSVETLGYEQYF. In DNA form, the CDR3 reads TGCAGCGTTGAGACGTTAGGCTACGAGCAGTACTTC.

In DNA form, the CDR3 reads TGTGCCAGCAGCTTAGATCCAGGGGAAGGCAATCAGCCCCAGCATTTT. It codes for CASSLDPGEGNQPQHF. The V call is TRBV7-9, the J call TRBJ1-5, with D tentatively TRBD1 (6 bases). The length of the CDR3 is 16 residues. Germline CDR1 SEHNR, CDR2 FQNEAQ (reference sequence). V was cut by 1 base and J by 2 bases, with 12 bases left in between.

V and J are TRBV5-1 and TRBJ2-3, with 13 bases identical to TRBD2. This CDR3 has 16 residues. CDR1 and CDR2 (germline): SGHRS, YFSETQ. V was clipped by 8 bases and J by 4 bases; unmatched bases: 10. CDR3 DNA sequence: TGCGCCAGTACGTCCCTACTAGCGGGGGGGCCAGATACGCAGTATTTT. The encoded protein is CASTSLLAGGPDTQYF.

In DNA, the CDR3 is TGTGCCACTCAAAGCGGTCCTAATGAAAAACTGTTTTTT. Its translation: CATQSGPNEKLFF. The chain is built from TRBV7-2 and TRBJ1-4; D not resolved. V dropped 10 bases and J dropped 3 bases, with 12 bases sitting between them. The CDR3 covers 13 residues. CDR1 SGHTA and CDR2 FQGNSA come from the germline V gene.

This chain links TRBV5-1 with TRBJ2-7; 7 positions match TRBD1. V lost 0 bases to trimming and J lost 0 bases; unmatched junction nucleotides: 3. From germline, CDR1 is SGHRS and CDR2 YFSETQ. The CDR3 runs 15 residues. The CDR3 loop is CASSLVRGSSYEQYF. Here the CDR3 DNA reads TGCGCCAGCAGCTTGGTCAGGGGGAGCTCCTACGAGCAGTACTTC.

CDR3 protein: CASSEGSGANVLTF. The DNA of the CDR3 is TGTGCCAGCAGTGAGGGCTCTGGGGCCAACGTCCTGACTTTC. The chain couples TRBV6-1 to TRBJ2-6; D is unresolved. Germline V gene sequence: CDR1 MNHNS, CDR2 SASEGT. There are 14 residues in the CDR3. V lost 3 bases and J 0 bases, leaving 3 bases between the germline ends.

The chain links TRBV24-1 to TRBJ2-1, with 10 bases that match TRBD1. The germline V gene has CDR1 KGHDR and CDR2 SFDVKD. The CDR3 has 15 amino acids. V gave up 3 bases and J gave up 8 bases; unmatched junction bases: 6. CDR3 region: CATSDRGQGRYEQFF. The DNA of the CDR3 is TGTGCCACCAGTGATCGGGGACAGGGGAGGTATGAGCAGTTCTTC.

The V and J genes are TRBV9 and TRBJ2-3; D gene unclear. V was clipped by 1 base and J by 2 bases, with 8 bases between them. The length of the CDR3 is 14 residues. Germline V gives CDR1 SGDLS, CDR2 YYNGEE. The CDR3 is CASSVSWVTDTQYF. The CDR3 nucleotides read TGTGCCAGCAGCGTATCCTGGGTCACAGATACGCAGTATTTT.

To note about this clone: At one end the junction does not follow the germline gene, possibly because of a read error. The chain employs TRBV20-1 and TRBJ2-7; 7 bases are a match to TRBD2. CDR1 DFQATT and CDR2 SNEGSKA come from the germline V gene (reference sequence). The CDR3 has 11 residues. CDR3 in amino acids: CSARGVFWGGF. DNA for the CDR3: TGCAGTGCTAGAGGGGTCTTCTGGGGGGGCTTC.

The chain uses TRBV4-1 and TRBJ1-6, with D possibly matching TRBD1 (6 bases). Trimming shortened V by 1 base and J by 10 bases, and 14 bases separated the two germline ends. CDR1 and CDR2 from the germline V gene are MGHRA and YSYEKL. This CDR3 spans 15 amino acids. The CDR3 reads CASSQGSGAWSPLHF. The DNA of the CDR3 is TGCGCCAGCAGCCAAGGCTCAGGGGCATGGTCACCCCTCCACTTT.